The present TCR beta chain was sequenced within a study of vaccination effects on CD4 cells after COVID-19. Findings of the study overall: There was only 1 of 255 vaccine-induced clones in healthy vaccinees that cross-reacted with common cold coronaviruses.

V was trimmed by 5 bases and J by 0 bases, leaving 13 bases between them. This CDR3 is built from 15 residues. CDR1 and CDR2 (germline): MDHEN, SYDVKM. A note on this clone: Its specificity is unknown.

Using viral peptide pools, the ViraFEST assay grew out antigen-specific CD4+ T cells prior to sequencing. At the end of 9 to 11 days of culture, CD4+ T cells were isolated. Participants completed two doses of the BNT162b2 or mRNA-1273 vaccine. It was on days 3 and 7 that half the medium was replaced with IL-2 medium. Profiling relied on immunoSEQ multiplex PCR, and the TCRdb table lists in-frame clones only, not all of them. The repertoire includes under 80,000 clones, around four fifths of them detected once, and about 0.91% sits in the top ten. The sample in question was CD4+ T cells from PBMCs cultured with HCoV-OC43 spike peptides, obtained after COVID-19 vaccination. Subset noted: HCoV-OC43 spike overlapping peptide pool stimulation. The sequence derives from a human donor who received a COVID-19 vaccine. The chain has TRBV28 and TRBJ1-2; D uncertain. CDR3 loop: CASSPLRATNYGYTF. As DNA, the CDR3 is TGTGCCAGCAGTCCACTGAGGGCCACTAACTATGGCTACACCTTC.